The rows below give T cell receptor beta chains drawn from one sample of a study of T cells after yellow fever vaccination. TCRdb called the 5' RACE reads again in MiXCR, with one record for every CDR3 protein. Counted here are about 58,000 distinct CDR3 sequences, roughly 6.9% occurring once; the ten biggest clones make up approximately 37%. The material was CD8+ T cells sorted from PBMCs, obtained on the day of the first yellow fever vaccination. The receptors were sampled from a man aged 18-30 years who received the YFV17D yellow fever vaccine. Each CDR3 is given with its conserved first and last residue. A D gene is named only where the DNA matches it firmly. Clone size is stated in some rows and not others, as once, few, many or a class when expanded.

TRBV6-5	TRBJ2-7	many	17	-	CASSFPSRVSSSYEQYF	TGTGCCAGCAGTTTCCCGAGCCGGGTTTCCAGCTCCTACGAGCAGTACTTC
TRBV5-6	TRBJ2-7	many	13	TRBD1	CASSPTGNYEQYF	TGTGCCAGCAGCCCGACAGGGAACTACGAGCAGTACTTC
TRBV20-1	TRBJ1-1	few	12	-	CSARDRGGYAFF	TGCAGTGCTAGAGATCGGGGGGGGTATGCTTTCTTT
TRBV7-8	TRBJ1-3	few	19	-	CASSFFRSPSGRGGNTIYF	TGTGCCAGCAGCTTTTTCCGATCCCCCTCGGGGAGAGGAGGAAACACCATATATTTT
TRBV6-2/TRBV6-3	TRBJ2-3	many	12	-	CASCQGGSTQYF	TGTGCCAGCTGCCAAGGAGGTTCTACGCAGTATTTT
TRBV5-1	TRBJ1-1	many	16	-	CASSLEGEGIGSEAFF	TGCGCCAGCAGCTTGGAGGGGGAAGGGATCGGTTCTGAAGCTTTCTTT
TRBV4-1	TRBJ1-5	many	13	-	CASSQLGAQPQHF	TGCGCCAGCAGCCAGTTGGGGGCGCAGCCCCAGCATTTT
TRBV5-1	TRBJ2-1	few	15	-	CASSWGAMEVNEQFF	TGCGCCAGCAGCTGGGGGGCTATGGAGGTCAATGAGCAGTTCTTC
TRBV29-1	TRBJ1-1	many	11	-	CSVVSNTEAFF	TGCAGCGTTGTATCGAACACTGAAGCTTTCTTT
TRBV4-2	TRBJ1-1	many	18	TRBD1	CASSPPLVGTGLNTEAFF	TGTGCCAGCAGCCCACCTTTGGTGGGGACAGGGTTGAACACTGAAGCTTTCTTT
TRBV7-2	TRBJ1-5	many	16	-	CASSPAGLWGNQPQHF	TGTGCCAGCAGCCCTGCCGGGCTTTGGGGCAATCAGCCCCAGCATTTT
TRBV25-1	TRBJ2-6	few	15	-	CASSVGHSGANVLTF	TGTGCCAGCAGTGTAGGACACTCTGGGGCCAACGTCCTGACTTTC
TRBV11-1	TRBJ1-1	many	19	-	CASSLSLIGTTGLNTEAFF	TGTGCCAGCAGCTTAAGCCTAATCGGGACCACGGGGTTGAACACTGAAGCTTTCTTT
TRBV19	TRBJ2-3	-	15	TRBD1	CASSAPRTGANRQYF	TGTGCCAGTAGTGCTCCTAGGACAGGGGCGAATAGGCAGTATTTT
TRBV5-1	TRBJ2-7	-	14	-	CASSFDWMEGPSYF	TGCGCCAGCAGCTTCGACTGGATGGAGGGCCCGTCTTACTTC
TRBV6-5	TRBJ2-2	-	17	-	CASSYYGDTSNTGELFF	TGTGCCAGCAGTTATTATGGGGACACCTCTAACACCGGGGAGCTGTTTTTT
TRBV7-9	TRBJ2-7	many	13	-	CASSPRTAYEQYF	TGTGCCAGCAGCCCGAGGACAGCCTACGAGCAGTACTTC
TRBV12-3/TRBV12-4	TRBJ2-5	-	13	-	CASSFIVRETQYF	TGTGCCAGCAGTTTTATAGTCCGAGAGACCCAGTACTTC
TRBV5-1	TRBJ1-1	-	16	TRBD1	CASSLEAGGASTEAFF	TGCGCCAGCAGCTTGGAGGCAGGGGGCGCGAGCACTGAAGCTTTCTTT
TRBV12-3/TRBV12-4	TRBJ2-1	few	11	-	CASSLTHEQFF	TGTGCCAGCAGTTTAACCCATGAGCAGTTCTTC
TRBV6-2/TRBV6-3	TRBJ2-2	many	15	-	CASSVRTANTGELFF	TGTGCCAGCAGTGTTCGGACGGCGAACACCGGGGAGCTGTTTTTT
TRBV7-3	TRBJ2-1	many	12	-	CASSFGGEEQFF	TGTGCCAGCAGCTTCGGGGGTGAAGAGCAGTTCTTC
TRBV5-1	TRBJ1-6	many	16	-	CASSIQGTTFNSPLHF	TGCGCCAGCAGCATTCAGGGGACAACGTTTAATTCACCCCTCCACTTT
TRBV29-1	TRBJ2-3	-	13	-	CSVEEEGPDTQYF	TGCAGCGTTGAAGAAGAGGGCCCAGATACGCAGTATTTT
TRBV5-1	TRBJ2-6	few	16	-	CASSLGVNSGANVLTF	TGCGCCAGCAGCTTGGGGGTGAACTCTGGGGCCAACGTCCTGACTTTC
TRBV5-1	TRBJ2-2	many	12	-	CATRLNTGELFF	TGCGCCACCCGCCTTAACACCGGGGAGCTGTTTTTT
TRBV5-1	TRBJ2-6	-	16	TRBD1	CASSPDRAAGANVLTF	TGCGCCAGCAGCCCAGACAGGGCAGCTGGGGCCAACGTCCTGACTTTC
TRBV27	TRBJ2-1	-	14	TRBD1	CASTVRTGGNEQFF	TGTGCCAGCACTGTGCGGACAGGGGGCAATGAGCAGTTCTTC
TRBV6-1	TRBJ2-2	few	14	TRBD1	CASSPDRAGGELFF	TGTGCCAGCAGTCCCGACAGGGCCGGCGGGGAGCTGTTTTTT
TRBV4-3	TRBJ2-2	few	17	-	CASSQELEALSTGELFF	TGCGCCAGCAGCCAAGAGTTAGAAGCGCTAAGCACCGGGGAGCTGTTTTTT
TRBV19	TRBJ1-5	-	14	TRBD1	CASSGDSHNQPQHF	TGTGCCAGTAGCGGGGACAGCCATAATCAGCCCCAGCATTTT
TRBV6-2/TRBV6-3	TRBJ2-1	many	15	TRBD2	CASSWLAGGPNEQFF	TGTGCCAGCAGTTGGTTGGCGGGGGGGCCCAATGAGCAGTTCTTC
TRBV7-2	TRBJ2-5	few	16	-	CASRFSRWAAQETQYF	TGTGCCAGCAGATTTAGTAGGTGGGCGGCTCAAGAGACCCAGTACTTC
TRBV24-1	TRBJ2-2	many	15	-	CATSDIAGHTGELFF	TGTGCCACCAGTGATATTGCAGGCCACACCGGGGAGCTGTTTTTT
TRBV6-1	TRBJ1-2	-	13	-	CASSDDKTSGYTF	TGTGCCAGCAGTGACGATAAGACGAGTGGCTACACCTTC
TRBV20-1	TRBJ2-5	-	16	TRBD2	CSARDEGGGARETQYF	TGCAGTGCTAGAGACGAAGGCGGGGGGGCGCGGGAGACCCAGTACTTC
TRBV25-1	TRBJ2-5	few	13	-	CASSVGGGETQYF	TGTGCCAGCAGTGTGGGGGGCGGAGAGACCCAGTACTTC
TRBV7-9	TRBJ2-7	many	12	-	CASSPTADEQYF	TGTGCCAGCAGCCCAACTGCGGACGAGCAGTACTTC
TRBV6-2/TRBV6-3	TRBJ2-7	-	14	-	CASSYKRGRGEQYF	TGTGCCAGCAGTTACAAGAGGGGCAGGGGCGAGCAGTACTTC
TRBV6-1	TRBJ2-3	many	15	TRBD1	CASSRTGISTDTQYF	TGTGCCAGCAGCAGGACAGGGATTAGCACAGATACGCAGTATTTT
TRBV5-6	TRBJ1-2	many	14	-	CASSLGQSNYGYTF	TGTGCCAGCAGCTTGGGACAAAGTAACTATGGCTACACCTTC
TRBV7-2	TRBJ2-1	many	15	TRBD2	CASSLVAGENNEQFF	TGTGCCAGCAGCTTAGTAGCGGGGGAGAACAATGAGCAGTTCTTC